The TCR beta chain described here comes from a study of blood T cell repertoires in COVID-19. On the study more broadly: The analysed material was cDNA or gDNA that came from T cells, B-cell-depleted T cells, or PBMCs.

In the original analysis: Using reference gene primer amplification, nucleated cell counts were estimated. Generated by immunoSEQ multiplex PCR, the TCRdb table keeps only in-frame clones and is missing some. That table supplies the V and J calls and clone size; D and trimming were determined from the DNA. This sample yields 53,000 or so clones, of which just over 85% are seen a single time; under 3.5% belongs to the top ten. V was trimmed by 4 bases and J by 2 bases, leaving 6 bases between them. The CDR3 is made up of 13 amino acids. Germline V gives CDR1 KGHDR, CDR2 SFDVKD. The specimen sequenced was peripheral blood. This clonotype originated in a man aged 80 or over with acute or convalescent COVID-19. The chain links TRBV24-1 to TRBJ2-3; no clear D gene. CDR3 residues: CATSETDTDTQYF. CDR3 nucleotides: TGTGCCACCAGTGAAACAGACACAGATACGCAGTATTTT.